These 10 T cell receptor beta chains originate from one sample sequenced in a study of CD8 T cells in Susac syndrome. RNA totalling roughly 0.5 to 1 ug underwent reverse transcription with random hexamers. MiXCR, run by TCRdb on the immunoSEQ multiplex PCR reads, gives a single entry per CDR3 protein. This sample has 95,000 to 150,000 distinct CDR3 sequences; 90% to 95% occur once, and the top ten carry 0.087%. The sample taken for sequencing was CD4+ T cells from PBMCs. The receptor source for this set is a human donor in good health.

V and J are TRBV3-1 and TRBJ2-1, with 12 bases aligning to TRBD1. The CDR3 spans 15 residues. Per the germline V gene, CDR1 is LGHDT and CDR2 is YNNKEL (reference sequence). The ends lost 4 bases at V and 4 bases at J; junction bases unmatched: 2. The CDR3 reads CASSPGQGAYNEQFF. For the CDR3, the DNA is TGTGCCAGCAGCCCGGGACAGGGGGCATACAATGAGCAGTTCTTC.

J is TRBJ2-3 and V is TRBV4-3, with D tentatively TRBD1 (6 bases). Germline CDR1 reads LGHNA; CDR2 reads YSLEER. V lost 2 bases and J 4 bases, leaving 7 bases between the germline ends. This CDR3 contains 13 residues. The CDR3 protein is CASSQTGPDTQYF. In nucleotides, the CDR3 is TGCGCCAGCAGCCAAACAGGGCCAGATACGCAGTATTTT.

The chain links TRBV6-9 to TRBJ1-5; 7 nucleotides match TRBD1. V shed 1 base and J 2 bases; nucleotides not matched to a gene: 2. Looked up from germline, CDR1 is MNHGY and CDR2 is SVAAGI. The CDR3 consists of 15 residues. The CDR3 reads CASSYLQGCNQPQHF. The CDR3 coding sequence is TGTGCCAGCAGTTATTTACAGGGGTGCAATCAGCCCCAGCATTTT.

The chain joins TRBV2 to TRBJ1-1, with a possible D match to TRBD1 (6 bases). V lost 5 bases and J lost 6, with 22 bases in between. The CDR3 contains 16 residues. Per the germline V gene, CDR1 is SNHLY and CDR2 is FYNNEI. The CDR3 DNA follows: TGTGCCAGCAGTATCAAGGGGAACGGGGGGCACGCTGAAGCTTTCTTT. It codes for CASSIKGNGGHAEAFF.

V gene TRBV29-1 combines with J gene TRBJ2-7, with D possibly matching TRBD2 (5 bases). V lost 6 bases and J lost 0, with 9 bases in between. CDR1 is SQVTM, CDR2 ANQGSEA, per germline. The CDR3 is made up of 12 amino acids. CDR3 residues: CSVEVNSYEQYF. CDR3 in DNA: TGCAGCGTGGAGGTTAACTCCTACGAGCAGTACTTC.

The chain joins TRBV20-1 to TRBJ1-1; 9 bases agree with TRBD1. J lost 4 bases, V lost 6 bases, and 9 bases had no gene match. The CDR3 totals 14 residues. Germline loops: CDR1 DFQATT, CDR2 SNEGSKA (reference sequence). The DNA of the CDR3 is TGCAGTGCATACAGGGGGCGATTGGTCACTGAAGCTTTCTTT. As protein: CSAYRGRLVTEAFF.

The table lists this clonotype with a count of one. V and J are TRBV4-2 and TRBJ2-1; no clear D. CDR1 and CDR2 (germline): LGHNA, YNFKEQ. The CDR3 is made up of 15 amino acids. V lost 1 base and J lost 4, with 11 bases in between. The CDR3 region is CASSQAVLFYNEQFF. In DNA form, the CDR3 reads TGTGCCAGCAGCCAAGCAGTGTTATTTTACAATGAGCAGTTCTTC.

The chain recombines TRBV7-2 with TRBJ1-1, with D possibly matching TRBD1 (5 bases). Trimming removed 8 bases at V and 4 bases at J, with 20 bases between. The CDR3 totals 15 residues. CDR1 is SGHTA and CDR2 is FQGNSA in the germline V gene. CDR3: CASGADASVGTEAFF. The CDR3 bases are TGTGCCAGCGGGGCGGACGCTTCGGTCGGCACTGAAGCTTTCTTT.

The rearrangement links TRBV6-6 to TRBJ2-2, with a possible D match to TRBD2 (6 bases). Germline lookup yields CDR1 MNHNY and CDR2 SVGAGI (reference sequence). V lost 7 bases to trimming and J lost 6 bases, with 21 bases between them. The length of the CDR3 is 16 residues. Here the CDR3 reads CASTISGRKRAGELFF. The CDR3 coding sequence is TGTGCCAGCACCATTTCGGGAAGAAAGCGGGCCGGGGAGCTGTTTTTT.

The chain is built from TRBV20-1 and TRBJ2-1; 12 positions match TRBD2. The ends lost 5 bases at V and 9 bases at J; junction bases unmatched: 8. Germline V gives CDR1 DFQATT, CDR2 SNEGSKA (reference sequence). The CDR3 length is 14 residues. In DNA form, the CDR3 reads TGCAGTGCTTCCCTAGCGGGAGGGCCCTCTGAGCAGTTCTTC. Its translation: CSASLAGGPSEQFF.